The 4 T cell receptor beta chains below all came from one sample that was sequenced in a study of T cell responses to AZD1222 COVID-19 vaccine. The assay was immunoSEQ multiplex PCR, and TCRdb's table has in-frame clones only and misses some. The table shows fewer than 85,000 clones, with approximately 90% occurring only once. This specimen was peripheral blood, taken on day 0 of AZD1222 vaccination. Receptors originate from an adult in good health.

The V call is TRBV29-1, the J call TRBJ2-6, with D possibly being TRBD1 or TRBD2 (6 bases each). Per germline, CDR1 SQVTM and CDR2 ANQGSEA. The CDR3 is made up of 14 amino acids. The V and J ends lost 4 bases and 4 bases respectively, with 11 bases between them. CDR3 in DNA: TGCAGCGTTGTATCGGGGGCCGGGGCCAACGTCCTGACTTTC. Protein product: CSVVSGAGANVLTF.

The chain carries TRBV28 and TRBJ1-5; 8 positions match TRBD1. CDR1 and CDR2 from the germline V gene are MDHEN and SYDVKM. The CDR3 consists of 16 residues. V lost 5 bases and J lost 3; bases outside the gene matches: 9. The CDR3 is CASSPPGTGSNQPQHF. In DNA, the CDR3 is TGTGCCAGCAGTCCGCCCGGGACAGGATCCAATCAGCCCCAGCATTTT.

The V call is TRBV20-1, the J call TRBJ1-2; D is unclear. Germline V gene data show CDR1 as DFQATT and CDR2 as SNEGSKA (reference sequence). V was trimmed by 2 bases and J by 2 bases, leaving 3 bases between them. The CDR3 contains 11 residues. Here the CDR3 DNA reads TGCAGTGCTAGACAGAACTATGGCTACACCTTC. Translation gives CSARQNYGYTF.

The chain has TRBV24-1 and TRBJ2-3; perhaps TRBD2 as D (7 bases). The germline V gene has CDR1 KGHDR and CDR2 SFDVKD. Trimming removed 3 bases at V and 7 bases at J, with 13 bases between. The CDR3 contains 14 residues. CDR3 residues: CATSDRGGGYTQYF. DNA of the CDR3: TGTGCCACCAGTGATAGGGGGGGAGGATATACGCAGTATTTT.